These 13 T cell receptor beta chains were all obtained from the same sample, sequenced in a study of blood T cell repertoires in COVID-19 (dated by TCRdb to 2020 to 2021). Libraries came from the immunoSEQ multiplex PCR assay. Not all clones reach the TCRdb copy of this immuneACCESS table, which keeps in-frame sequences only. Checked studies attribute under half of the gap to unresolved V genes and leave the rest unexplained. The sample table shows under 200,000 clones, and more than 70% are seen once. In total, the top ten clones hold 12% to 15% of the sample. Sample: peripheral blood. Receptors were obtained from a man aged 18 to 30 with active or convalescent COVID-19.

The chain recombines TRBV25-1 with TRBJ2-5; D gene uncertain. V was cut by 0 bases and J by 1 base, with 3 bases left in between. Germline V lookup: CDR1 MGHDK, CDR2 SYGVNS. This CDR3 spans 13 amino acids. Here the CDR3 reads CASSEYGQETQYF. Written as DNA, the CDR3 is TGTGCCAGCAGTGAATACGGCCAAGAGACCCAGTACTTC.

This clone came up a few times. The V call is TRBV3-1 (or the pseudogene TRBV3-2), the J call TRBJ2-5, with TRBD2 identical over 12 bases. This CDR3 contains 17 residues. Trimming removed 1 base from V and 5 bases from J; junction bases left unmatched: 8. Germline V lookup: CDR1 LGHDT, CDR2 YNNKEL (reference sequence). The CDR3 DNA follows: TGTGCCAGCAGCCAAGGGTCTAGCGGGGGGGCTTGGGAGACCCAGTACTTC. Translated, it gives CASSQGSSGGAWETQYF.

This clone was observed once. This chain uses TRBV7-9 with TRBJ2-1, with 8 nucleotides matching TRBD2. This CDR3 has 15 residues. V lost 5 bases to trimming and J lost 3 bases; unmatched junction nucleotides: 6. Germline V CDR1 and CDR2: SEHNR, FQNEAQ (reference sequence). The CDR3 DNA is TGTGCCAGCAGCCCGGGACTAGGAAACTACAATGAGCAGTTCTTC. Its protein is CASSPGLGNYNEQFF.

There are a few counts of this clone. The genes are TRBV27 and TRBJ2-3; 10 bases agree with TRBD1. The V gene's germline CDR1 is MNHEY and CDR2 SMNVEV (reference sequence). This CDR3 has 15 residues. The ends lost 6 bases at V and 3 bases at J; junction bases unmatched: 6. As DNA, the CDR3 is TGTGCCAGCAGAGACAGGGGGCTAAGAACAGATACGCAGTATTTT. Protein: CASRDRGLRTDTQYF.

The chain combines TRBV19 with TRBJ1-2; possibly TRBD1 for D (5 bases). The V gene lost 5 bases and the J gene lost 5 bases, with 9 bases spanning the gap. CDR1 is LNHDA, CDR2 SQIVND, per germline (reference sequence). The CDR3 loop spans 12 amino acids. The CDR3 here is CASSSGRYGYTF. As DNA, the CDR3 is TGTGCCAGTAGTTCAGGGCGGTATGGCTACACCTTC.

This clone appeared a single time. Other DNA sequences in the same sample also yield this CDR3. V and J are TRBV27 and TRBJ1-1; the D is unclear. V lost 5 bases, J lost 1 base, and 11 bases lay in between. Looked up from germline, CDR1 is MNHEY and CDR2 is SMNVEV (reference sequence). The CDR3 is 14 amino acids. The CDR3 coding sequence is TGTGCCAGCAGTCCCCTGGCGGGGAACACTGAAGCTTTCTTT. Amino acid sequence: CASSPLAGNTEAFF.

This chain connects TRBV5-1 to TRBJ1-5; D is unclear. From germline, CDR1 is SGHRS and CDR2 YFSETQ. The length of the CDR3 is 15 residues. The germline V and J ends were trimmed by 1 base and 2 bases, with 10 bases remaining between them. CDR3 DNA sequence: TGCGCCAGCAGCTTGACTTCCGGAGGCAATCAGCCCCAGCATTTT. As protein: CASSLTSGGNQPQHF.

The chain has TRBV6-5 and TRBJ2-7; 8 bases are shared with TRBD1. The CDR3 is 14 amino acids. Unmatched junction bases numbered 4, after V lost 6 bases and J lost 0 bases. CDR1 is MNHEY and CDR2 is SVGAGI in the germline V gene. CDR3 in amino acids: CASRGDRNSYEQYF. DNA of the CDR3: TGTGCCAGCAGAGGGGACAGGAACTCCTACGAGCAGTACTTC.

V and J are TRBV9 and TRBJ2-1, with 10 nucleotides matching TRBD1. The CDR3 covers 16 residues. CDR1 is SGDLS and CDR2 is YYNGEE in the germline V gene. J gave up 7 bases and V 1 base, and 8 bases lay outside the gene matches. This CDR3 is CASSVKGQGVENEQFF. CDR3 bases: TGTGCCAGCAGCGTAAAAGGACAGGGGGTCGAGAATGAGCAGTTCTTC.

The chain has TRBV27 and TRBJ2-2, with TRBD1 identical over 7 bases. Germline V lookup: CDR1 MNHEY, CDR2 SMNVEV (reference sequence). CDR3 size: 16 residues. V lost 5 bases and J lost 2; bases outside the gene matches: 8. For the CDR3, the DNA is TGTGCCAGCAGTCCCTTGGGGACAGTAAACACCGGGGAGCTGTTTTTT. It codes for CASSPLGTVNTGELFF.

The chain has TRBV25-1 and TRBJ1-1; D uncertain. The germline CDR1 and CDR2 sequences are MGHDK and SYGVNS. The CDR3 has 13 residues. The V end lost 1 base, the J end lost 7 bases, and 10 bases lay between the germline ends. CDR3 sequence (DNA): TGTGCCAGCAGTGAATGGGCAACCCTTGAAGCTTTCTTT. Protein product: CASSEWATLEAFF. The variable domain in full, with the rest retrieved from reference TRBV25-1 and TRBJ1-1, is EADIYQTPRYLVIGTGKKITLECSQTMGHDKMYWYQQDPGMELHLIHYSYGVNSTEKGDLSSESTVSRIRTEHFPLTLESARPSHTSQYLCASSEWATLEAFFGQGTRLTVV.

The chain joins TRBV4-2 to TRBJ1-6; no reliable D call. The CDR3 loop spans 15 amino acids. Trimming removed 0 bases from V and 10 bases from J, with 13 bases in between. CDR1 is LGHNA and CDR2 is YNFKEQ in the germline V gene. DNA of the CDR3: TGTGCCAGCAGCCAAGAGAATTCGGAGGACTCACCCCTCCACTTT. This translates into CASSQENSEDSPLHF.

There are a few counts of this clone. The chain carries TRBV10-2 and TRBJ1-6, with 7 nucleotides matching TRBD1. CDR1 is WSHSY, CDR2 SAAADI, per germline. After removal of 7 bases from V and 6 bases from J, the junction contained 9 bases not matched to a gene. This CDR3 contains 15 residues. This CDR3 is CASTDGTASNSPLHF. As DNA, the CDR3 is TGCGCCAGCACCGACGGGACAGCCTCTAATTCACCCCTCCACTTT.